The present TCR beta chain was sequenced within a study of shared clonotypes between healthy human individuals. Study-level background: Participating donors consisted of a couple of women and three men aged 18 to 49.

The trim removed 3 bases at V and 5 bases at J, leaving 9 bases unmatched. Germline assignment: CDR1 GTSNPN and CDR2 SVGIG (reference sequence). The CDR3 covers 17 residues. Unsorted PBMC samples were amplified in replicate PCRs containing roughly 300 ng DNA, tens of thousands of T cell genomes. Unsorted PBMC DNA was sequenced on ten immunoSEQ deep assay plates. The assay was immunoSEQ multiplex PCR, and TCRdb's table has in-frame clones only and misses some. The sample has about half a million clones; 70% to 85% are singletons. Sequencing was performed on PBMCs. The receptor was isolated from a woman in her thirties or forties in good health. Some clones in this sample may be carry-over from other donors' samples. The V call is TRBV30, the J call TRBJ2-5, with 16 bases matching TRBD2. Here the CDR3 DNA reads TGTGCCTGGAGAGAGGGACTAGCGGGAGGGCTTATGGAGACCCAGTACTTC. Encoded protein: CAWREGLAGGLMETQYF.